Presented here are 9 T cell receptor beta chains from one specimen sequenced in a study of tumor-infiltrating lymphocytes in primary liver carcinoma. Making TCR beta cDNA involved approximately 530 ng total RNA and a constant-region primer. Three-round nested multiplex PCR performed with slightly modified ARM-PCR produced the TCR beta libraries. Researchers ran the first two PCR rounds for roughly 10 cycles each with TRBV1-TRBV30 forward primers and a C-beta reverse primer. TCRdb reprocessed the multiplex PCR reads via MiXCR and lists one record per CDR3 protein. The sample carries under 130,000 distinct CDR3 sequences, roughly 85% recorded once. RNA and DNA were co-extracted from about 19-30 mg of unsorted bulk tissue. Sequencing was performed on liver tumor tissue from sampling region 3. Subset: tumor region T3, left-lateral pole. Receptors originate from a man aged 40-49 years with primary liver carcinoma and hepatitis B virus infection.

The gene calls are TRBV6-5 and TRBJ1-1, with D hard to call. Germline assignment: CDR1 MNHEY and CDR2 SVGAGI. The CDR3 consists of 17 residues. The germline V and J ends were trimmed by 6 bases and 5 bases, with 25 bases remaining between them. CDR3 nucleotide sequence: TGTGCCAGCAGCCTAAGCGCCGGGCCTAAGGTAAGGACTGAAGCTTTCTTT. Its translation is CASSLSAGPKVRTEAFF.

By share of the sample, this clonotype is medium-sized. V usage is TRBV6-5 and J usage is TRBJ2-1; tentatively, D is TRBD2 (6 bases). This CDR3 spans 14 amino acids. Germline V gene lookup returns CDR1 MNHEY and CDR2 SVGAGI. Trimming removed 2 bases from V and 7 bases from J, with 12 bases in between. CDR3 nucleotides: TGTGCCAGCAGTTACCAGACTAGTTTTAATGAGCAGTTCTTC. Protein sequence: CASSYQTSFNEQFF.

This clonotype was seen once. The genes are TRBV10-2 and TRBJ2-5, with D maybe TRBD2 (5 bases). Trimming pared 3 bases from V and 6 bases from J, leaving 11 bases between. The germline CDR1 and CDR2 sequences are WSHSY and SAAADI. The CDR3 covers 13 residues. CDR3 in DNA: TGCGCCAGCAGTGATACCATAGCGCAGACCCAGTACTTC. This translates into CASSDTIAQTQYF.

Comments on this clonotype: Because the CDR3 is missing its conserved closing phenylalanine or tryptophan, this is likely a read error. The chain recombines TRBV4-2 with TRBJ2-1, with 7 bases aligning to TRBD1. The CDR3 covers 18 residues. The germline V gene has CDR1 LGHNA and CDR2 YNFKEQ. The CDR3 spells CASSQDWRTGRVYNEQFV. In DNA form, the CDR3 reads TGTGCCAGCAGTCAAGATTGGAGGACAGGCAGAGTCTACAATGAGCAGTTCGTC.

This sequence joins TRBV4-2 and TRBJ2-5; D is unresolved. This CDR3 spans 14 amino acids. Germline V gives CDR1 LGHNA, CDR2 YNFKEQ. The V end was cut by 3 bases, the J end by 4 bases, with 12 bases between. The CDR3 DNA follows: TGTGCCAGCAGCCAGACGGATTGGGGAGAGACCCAGTACTTC. Translated: CASSQTDWGETQYF.

A remark on this clonotype: One end of the junction is discordant with germline, which a read error may explain. The chain joins TRBV7-9 to TRBJ2-7; possible D gene TRBD2, 5 bases. Germline-derived CDR1 and CDR2 are SEHNR and FQNEAQ (reference sequence). CDR3 size: 14 residues. Here the CDR3 reads CAGSLDGVAYEQYF. Here the CDR3 DNA reads TGTGCCGGCAGCTTGGACGGGGTCGCCTACGAGCAGTACTTC.

With respect to this clonotype: This may stem from a read error, because a much larger clone lies one nucleotide away. This chain links TRBV5-1 with TRBJ2-7, with D possibly called TRBD1 or TRBD2 (5 bases each). The ends were cut back, 1 base at V and 3 bases at J, with 17 bases in the middle. Germline CDR1 is SGHRS and CDR2 is YFSETQ. The CDR3 loop spans 16 amino acids. The DNA of the CDR3 is TGCGCCAGCAGCTTGTCACTAGTGGGGCAAAACTACGAGCAGTACTTC. This gives the protein CASSLSLVGQNYEQYF.

Remarks on this clonotype: The junction differs from germline at one of its ends, possibly a read error. The chain joins TRBV6-1 to TRBJ2-5; D is uncertain. Germline lookup yields CDR1 MNHNS and CDR2 SASEGT. This CDR3 region has 14 residues. As DNA, the CDR3 is TGTGGCAGCAGAAGGGCCTCCTCGGAGGAGACCCAGTACTTC. It is translated as CGSRRASSEETQYF.

This clonotype has a handful of counts. A much larger clone differs by one base, so this may be a read error. The V call is TRBV30, the J call TRBJ2-7, with unresolved D. CDR1 GTSNPN and CDR2 SVGIG come from the germline V gene (reference sequence). There are 13 residues in the CDR3. The CDR3 reads CAWCVTTTYEQYF. The CDR3 DNA reads as TGTGCCTGGTGTGTAACTACCACCTACGAGCAGTACTTC.